One and the same sample provided the 5 T cell receptor beta chains below, sequenced in a study of shared clonotypes between healthy human individuals. The data were produced by immunoSEQ multiplex PCR, yet TCRdb's version contains in-frame clones alone and is incomplete. The sample records approximately 620,000 clones, 97% being singletons. Sequenced sample: naive CD4+ T cells sorted from blood. Stated subset: CD45RA+ positively selected. These receptor sequences come from a woman aged 25 to 39 in good health.

The rearrangement joins TRBV10-1 to TRBJ2-2; D may be TRBD1 (6 bases). CDR3 size: 14 residues. Germline V gives CDR1 WNHNN, CDR2 SYGVQD (reference sequence). V dropped 1 base and J dropped 3 bases, with 6 bases sitting between them. CDR3 nucleotide sequence: TGCGCCAGCAGTGAGTACAGGGACACCGGGGAGCTGTTTTTT. This codes for CASSEYRDTGELFF.

This chain connects TRBV19 to TRBJ1-5, with TRBD1 identical over 7 bases. The ends lost 2 bases at V and 0 bases at J; junction bases unmatched: 4. The CDR3 loop spans 16 amino acids. CDR1 is LNHDA, CDR2 SQIVND, per germline (reference sequence). The CDR3 spells CASSIRGQLSNQPQHF. CDR3 sequence (DNA): TGTGCCAGTAGTATAAGGGGACAGCTTAGCAATCAGCCCCAGCATTTT.

The V and J genes are TRBV7-8 and TRBJ2-1; D gene uncertain. The CDR3 length is 15 residues. CDR1 and CDR2 (germline): SGHVS, FQNEAQ. V shed 2 bases and J shed 6 bases, with 14 bases lying between them. The CDR3 sequence: CASSLSALIGNEQFF. CDR3 nucleotide sequence: TGTGCCAGCAGCTTATCAGCGTTGATAGGCAATGAGCAGTTCTTC.

The rearrangement joins TRBV27 to TRBJ2-5, with D tentatively TRBD2 (5 bases). V was clipped by 3 bases and J by 1 base, with 12 bases between them. Germline assignment: CDR1 MNHEY and CDR2 SMNVEV (reference sequence). The CDR3 loop spans 15 amino acids. The CDR3 here is CASSLLGLGQETQYF. The CDR3, as DNA: TGTGCCAGCAGTTTGTTAGGACTGGGCCAAGAGACCCAGTACTTC.

This sequence joins TRBV5-1 and TRBJ2-7; TRBD2 is a possible D gene (5 bases). Trimming stripped 2 bases from V and 7 bases from J, with 13 bases between. CDR3 length: 13 residues. Germline loops: CDR1 SGHRS, CDR2 YFSETQ. For the CDR3, the DNA is TGCGCCAGCAGCTTTAACGGGGTTGGGGAGCAGTACTTC. It translates to CASSFNGVGEQYF.